This T cell receptor (beta chain) derives from a study of blood T cell repertoires in COVID-19. Sequenced by immunoSEQ multiplex PCR; TCRdb stores in-frame clones only, minus some. The table records over 200,000 clones, 87% of them present only once. The CDR3 loop spans 13 amino acids. Germline lookup yields CDR1 GTSNPN and CDR2 SVGIG (reference sequence). V was pared by 4 bases and J by 2 bases, with 11 bases between. Sequencing was performed on PBMCs or T cells enriched from blood (not recorded which). The sequence was obtained from a man aged 25-45 years who had recovered from COVID-19. V and J are TRBV30 and TRBJ1-1, with no clear D. CDR3 residues: CAWNQNRNTEAFF. CDR3 bases: TGTGCCTGGAACCAAAACAGAAACACTGAAGCTTTCTTT.